This is a list of T cell receptor beta chains from one sample in a study of T-cell reconstitution after alpha-beta-depleted transplantation in children. One entry per CDR3 protein results from TCRdb running MiXCR on the PCR reads. The table records about a million distinct CDR3 sequences, about 29% of them present only once. The material was PBMCs, mostly from graft donor cells, obtained 360 days after TCRalphabeta/CD19-depleted stem cell transplant. The receptors come from a boy less than two years old who had a stem cell transplant for SCID, so the T cells may come from the graft donor. Each CDR3 is given with its conserved first and last residue. Each record gives: CDR3 protein, CDR3 DNA, V gene, D gene, clone size, J gene. The D gene is left open where the match is weak. Clone size is stated in some rows and not others, as once, few, many or a class when expanded.

CASSWDRMNTGELFF TGTGCCAGCAGCTGGGACAGGATGAACACCGGGGAGCTGTTTTTT TRBV5-6 TRBD1 . TRBJ2-2
CASSQGKGPTDTQYF TGTGCCAGCTCACAAGGGAAGGGCCCCACAGATACGCAGTATTTT TRBV18 . few TRBJ2-3
CATSRDLKVSSYNEQFF TGTGCCACCAGCAGAGATCTGAAGGTGAGCTCCTACAATGAGCAGTTCTTC TRBV15 . . TRBJ2-1
CASSLTGLAGKETQYF TGTGCCAGCAGCTTAACGGGACTAGCGGGGAAAGAGACCCAGTACTTC TRBV7-3 TRBD2 few TRBJ2-5
CATNPGGNTNEKLFF TGTGCCACCAACCCGGGGGGGAACACTAATGAAAAACTGTTTTTT TRBV12-3/TRBV12-4 . . TRBJ1-4
CSAKSSGILAYEQYF TGCAGTGCTAAGTCTAGCGGGATCCTAGCCTACGAGCAGTACTTC TRBV20-1 TRBD2 . TRBJ2-7
CATKGQGATEAFF TGCGCCACCAAGGGACAGGGGGCTACTGAAGCTTTCTTT TRBV5-1 TRBD1 . TRBJ1-1
CASNPGLALGEQYF TGTGCCAGCAACCCGGGACTAGCACTAGGCGAGCAGTACTTC TRBV12-3/TRBV12-4 TRBD2 . TRBJ2-7
CASSKSRRGAGDGQHF TGTGCCAGCAGTAAGTCCAGACGTGGGGCTGGAGACGGGCAGCATTTT TRBV2 . . TRBJ1-5
CASIPRGRALLDTEAFF TGCGCCAGCATCCCTAGGGGGAGAGCCCTCTTAGACACTGAAGCTTTCTTT TRBV4-3 . . TRBJ1-1
CASSTTTTGQGAWEQYF TGTGCCAGCAGCACGACTACCACGGGACAGGGGGCGTGGGAGCAGTACTTC TRBV4-2 TRBD1 few TRBJ2-7
CASSLAGYAGANVLTF TGTGCCAGCAGTTTGGCAGGGTACGCGGGGGCCAACGTCCTGACTTTC TRBV12-3/TRBV12-4 . . TRBJ2-6
CASSLTGTGSRGTQYF TGTGCCAGCAGCTTGACCGGGACAGGGTCAAGAGGGACCCAGTACTTC TRBV7-2 TRBD1 few TRBJ2-5
CASSSVTGSANEQFF TGCGCCAGCAGTTCAGTGACAGGGTCGGCCAATGAGCAGTTCTTC TRBV5-1 TRBD1 few TRBJ2-1
CSARALQGRSQETQYF TGCAGTGCTAGAGCCCTACAGGGTAGGAGCCAAGAGACCCAGTACTTC TRBV20-1 . . TRBJ2-5
CSARTGTSGQTQYF TGCAGTGCTAGAACCGGGACTAGCGGACAGACCCAGTACTTC TRBV20-1 TRBD2 . TRBJ2-5
CASSQSRGGQETQYF TGCGCCAGCAGCCAGTCCCGGGGAGGGCAAGAGACCCAGTACTTC TRBV5-1 TRBD2 . TRBJ2-5
CSVEERQGARYEQYF TGCAGCGTTGAAGAACGACAGGGGGCGAGGTACGAGCAGTACTTC TRBV29-1 TRBD1 . TRBJ2-7
CASSPPRSPPYNEQFF TGTGCCAGCAGCCCACCCCGAAGCCCCCCTTACAATGAGCAGTTCTTC TRBV12-3/TRBV12-4 . few TRBJ2-1
CASSGRPTKETQYF TGTGCCAGCAGTGGCCGCCCGACAAAAGAGACCCAGTACTTC TRBV25-1 . few TRBJ2-5
CASSLGLVMGDLTF TGCGCCAGCAGCTTGGGATTGGTCATGGGCGACCTGACTTTC TRBV5-1 . few TRBJ2-6
CASSLSGSMNTEAFF TGTGCCAGCAGTTTGTCCGGGAGCATGAACACTGAAGCTTTCTTT TRBV27 . many TRBJ1-1
CSVELGVGEQYF TGCAGCGTTGAATTGGGGGTTGGGGAGCAGTACTTC TRBV29-1 . few TRBJ2-7
CASRRTGSSNQPQHF TGTGCCAGCAGGCGTACAGGCTCTAGCAATCAGCCCCAGCATTTT TRBV28 . . TRBJ1-5
CASSQEGGGGVWNEQFF TGCGCCAGCAGCCAAGAAGGGGGCGGGGGGGTTTGGAATGAGCAGTTCTTC TRBV4-1 TRBD2 . TRBJ2-1
CASSLGIPASGDYNEQFF TGTGCCAGCAGCTTAGGAATCCCGGCTAGCGGGGACTACAATGAGCAGTTCTTC TRBV7-7 TRBD2 . TRBJ2-1
CASSWLGGVNTEAFF TGCGCCAGCAGCTGGTTGGGAGGCGTGAACACTGAAGCTTTCTTT TRBV5-1 . few TRBJ1-1
CSVRGEGYGGYTF TGCAGCGTCCGAGGTGAGGGGTATGGAGGCTACACCTTC TRBV29-1 . few TRBJ1-2
CAISPRREMNTEAFF TGTGCCATCAGTCCACGCAGGGAGATGAACACTGAAGCTTTCTTT TRBV10-3 . . TRBJ1-1
CASSSSGGPSYNEQFF TGTGCCAGCAGTTCTAGCGGGGGGCCCTCCTACAATGAGCAGTTCTTC TRBV27 TRBD2 . TRBJ2-1
CASSQDPVNYGYTF TGCGCCAGCAGCCAAGATCCCGTGAACTATGGCTACACCTTC TRBV4-1 . . TRBJ1-2
CASSIQDSHEQYF TGTGCCAGTAGTATCCAGGACAGTCACGAGCAGTACTTC TRBV19 . . TRBJ2-7
CASSLEGLAGDGYQETQYF TGCGCCAGCAGCTTGGAGGGACTAGCGGGGGACGGGTACCAAGAGACCCAGTACTTC TRBV5-1 TRBD2 . TRBJ2-5
CASSMGAGGSGADTQYF TGCGCCAGCAGCATGGGAGCGGGGGGCTCTGGGGCAGATACGCAGTATTTT TRBV5-1 TRBD2 few TRBJ2-3
CSVAARENIQYF TGCAGCGTTGCGGCCAGAGAAAACATTCAGTACTTC TRBV29-1 . few TRBJ2-4
CASSQRQGGNSPLHF TGTGCCAGCAGCCAACGACAGGGTGGAAATTCACCCCTCCACTTT TRBV3-1 TRBD1 . TRBJ1-6
CATSDTGDSNYGYTF TGTGCCACCAGTGATACAGGGGACTCTAACTATGGCTACACCTTC TRBV24-1 TRBD1 . TRBJ1-2
CASTGSPRETQYF TGTGCCAGCACGGGGAGCCCTCGAGAGACCCAGTACTTC TRBV6-6 . few TRBJ2-5
CASSLPTERGGGELFF TGTGCCAGCAGTTTACCAACCGAGCGGGGGGGCGGGGAGCTGTTTTTT TRBV12-3/TRBV12-4 TRBD2 . TRBJ2-2
CSARRQGTYEQYF TGCAGTGCTAGAAGGCAGGGTACCTACGAGCAGTACTTC TRBV20-1 . . TRBJ2-7
CASSANRPGVYNEQFF TGTGCCAGCAGCGCGAACCGCCCGGGGGTGTACAATGAGCAGTTCTTC TRBV11-2 . many TRBJ2-1
CASGEDPGEETQYF TGTGCCAGCGGGGAGGACCCCGGGGAAGAGACCCAGTACTTC TRBV2 . . TRBJ2-5
CSAWRSDPRTDTQYF TGCAGTGCCTGGCGCTCCGACCCCAGAACAGATACGCAGTATTTT TRBV20-1 . . TRBJ2-3
CASSPGWGGSNEQFF TGTGCCAGCAGCCCGGGGTGGGGCGGGTCCAATGAGCAGTTCTTC TRBV7-2 . many TRBJ2-1
CASSFSAYEQYF TGTGCCAGCAGCTTCTCTGCCTACGAGCAGTACTTC TRBV7-2 . many TRBJ2-7
CASSAGGPNNEQFF TGCGCCAGCAGCGCAGGGGGCCCCAACAATGAGCAGTTCTTC TRBV5-1 TRBD1 few TRBJ2-1
CASGGLAGSGELFF TGTGCCAGCGGAGGACTAGCCGGTTCCGGGGAGCTGTTTTTT TRBV6-1 TRBD2 few TRBJ2-2
CASSQVLAGGTDTQYF TGTGCCAGCAGCCAAGTACTAGCGGGGGGCACAGATACGCAGTATTTT TRBV3-1 TRBD2 . TRBJ2-3
CASRPGLAGAPEFF TGCGCCAGCAGGCCTGGACTAGCGGGGGCCCCCGAGTTCTTC TRBV5-1 TRBD2 few TRBJ2-1
CATRQGREADTQYF TGTGCCACCAGACAGGGACGGGAGGCAGATACGCAGTATTTT TRBV10-3 . . TRBJ2-3
CASSPSSDRGYTGELFF TGTGCCAGCAGCCCCTCATCGGACAGGGGATACACCGGGGAGCTGTTTTTT TRBV12-3/TRBV12-4 TRBD1 few TRBJ2-2
CASSRDDRPYEQYF TGCGCCAGCAGCCGAGATGACAGGCCCTACGAGCAGTACTTC TRBV5-1 . . TRBJ2-7
CASRTPGGTDTQYF TGTGCCAGCAGGACCCCGGGGGGCACAGATACGCAGTATTTT TRBV12-3/TRBV12-4 . . TRBJ2-3
CATSDDRGYQSNQPQHF TGTGCCACCAGCGACGACAGGGGATATCAGAGCAATCAGCCCCAGCATTTT TRBV15 TRBD1 . TRBJ1-5
CASSLNPSGNSPLHF TGTGCCAGCAGCTTAAATCCCTCGGGGAATTCACCCCTCCACTTT TRBV7-6 . few TRBJ1-6
CASSPGAGNEKLFF TGCGCCAGCAGCCCAGGGGCCGGTAATGAAAAACTGTTTTTT TRBV4-1 . few TRBJ1-4
CASSLAGAGANVLTF TGTGCCAGCAGCTTGGCTGGGGCTGGGGCCAACGTCCTGACTTTC TRBV5-1 . many TRBJ2-6
CASSTDRGRLGTEAFF TGCGCCAGCAGCACCGACAGGGGGAGGTTGGGCACTGAAGCTTTCTTT TRBV5-1 TRBD1 . TRBJ1-1